The 25 T cell receptor beta chains below were found in one sample sequenced in a study of control samples from healthy donors and cancer patients. Clones were sequenced by immunoSEQ multiplex PCR, and TCRdb holds only the in-frame ones, with some missing. This sample has tens of thousands of clones, with about 87% found just once. The sequenced material came from blood. These receptors were collected from a woman between 65 and 79 years old in good health.

This chain connects TRBV15 to TRBJ2-5, with a tentative D call TRBD2 (5 bases). This CDR3 region has 16 residues. Germline CDR1 and CDR2: LNHNV and YYDKDF (reference sequence). V gave up 3 bases and J gave up 5 bases, with 19 bases separating them. The chain's CDR3 is CATSSRDGRSGETQYF. The DNA of the CDR3 is TGTGCCACCAGCAGCCGAGACGGTAGATCGGGGGAGACCCAGTACTTC.

This sequence joins TRBV18 and TRBJ1-1, with D perhaps TRBD1 (6 bases). Per germline, CDR1 KGHSH and CDR2 LQKENI. The CDR3 loop spans 15 amino acids. Trimming pared 3 bases from V and 9 bases from J, leaving 20 bases between. The CDR3 sequence: CASSPILQGGFQAFF. The DNA of the CDR3 is TGTGCCAGCTCACCGATCCTACAGGGTGGTTTTCAAGCTTTCTTT.

The rearrangement joins TRBV19 to TRBJ1-6; D is perhaps TRBD1 (5 bases). There are 15 residues in the CDR3. Trimming removed 3 bases at V and 5 bases at J, with 11 bases between. The germline V gene encodes CDR1 LNHDA and CDR2 SQIVND (reference sequence). CDR3 DNA: TGTGCCAGTAGTATGAGACAGCTTGATAATTCACCCCTCCACTTT. It specifies CASSMRQLDNSPLHF.

The rearrangement links TRBV12-5 to TRBJ2-1; TRBD2 matches 7 bases. The junction had 6 bases not matched to a gene; V was cut back by 3 bases and J by 7 bases. There are 14 residues in the CDR3. CDR1 LGHNT and CDR2 FRNRAP come from the germline V gene. CDR3 in DNA: TGTGCTAGTGGTTTAGGGCTAGCGGAAAATGAGCAGTTCTTC. Encoded protein: CASGLGLAENEQFF.

The V and J genes are TRBV7-2 and TRBJ2-5; D perhaps matches TRBD2 (6 bases). This CDR3 has 15 residues. Germline V gene data show CDR1 as SGHTA and CDR2 as FQGNSA. The germline V and J ends were trimmed by 1 base and 3 bases, with 12 bases remaining between them. CDR3 coding DNA: TGTGCCAGCAGCTTAGTTCTCGGGGGAGAAGAGACCCAGTACTTC. Its protein is CASSLVLGGEETQYF.

The rearrangement uses TRBV27 and TRBJ1-6; the D gene is possibly TRBD1 (5 bases). This CDR3 has 13 amino acids. The germline gives CDR1 MNHEY, CDR2 SMNVEV (reference sequence). With 6 bases removed from V and 7 bases from J, the gap between germline ends came to 10 bases. DNA for the CDR3: TGTGCCAGCAGGGGGACGAAAAATTCACCCCTCCACTTT. The encoded protein is CASRGTKNSPLHF.

The V call is TRBV5-1, the J call TRBJ2-7; TRBD1 matches 10 bases. Germline V lookup: CDR1 SGHRS, CDR2 YFSETQ. The CDR3 spans 16 residues. Trimming took 0 bases from V and 3 from J; bases not matched to a gene: 6. CDR3 sequence reads: CASSLAAGQGIYEQYF. CDR3 DNA: TGCGCCAGCAGCTTGGCCGCGGGACAGGGGATCTACGAGCAGTACTTC. Supplemented by reference TRBV5-1 and TRBJ2-7, the full variable domain reads KAGVTQTPRYLIKTRGQQVTLSCSPISGHRSVSWYQQTPGQGLQFLFEYFSETQRNKGNFPGRFSGRQFSNSRSEMNVSTLELGDSALYLCASSLAAGQGIYEQYFGPGTRLTVT.

This chain joins TRBV29-1 and TRBJ1-2, with a tentative D call TRBD1 (6 bases). Germline CDR1 is SQVTM and CDR2 is ANQGSEA. The CDR3 is made up of 14 amino acids. Trimming took 8 bases from V and 6 from J, leaving 22 bases between them. Written as DNA, the CDR3 is TGCAGCATAGGTGGGGGGGCGCATCGGAATGGCTACACCTTC. Protein: CSIGGGAHRNGYTF.

This sequence joins TRBV15 and TRBJ1-6; 10 nucleotides match TRBD1. The CDR3 consists of 14 residues. Losses at the gene ends were 5 bases for V and 10 bases for J; bases not matched to a gene: 5. The germline V gene has CDR1 LNHNV and CDR2 YYDKDF (reference sequence). The DNA of the CDR3 is TGTGCCACCAGCTGGGGGACAGGGGTCTCACCCCTCCACTTT. Protein sequence: CATSWGTGVSPLHF.

The gene calls are TRBV30 and TRBJ2-7; the D is unclear. The CDR3 length is 12 residues. Germline V gives CDR1 GTSNPN, CDR2 SVGIG (reference sequence). V shed 3 bases and J shed 2 bases, with 8 bases lying between them. CDR3 loop: CAWRGNPYEQYF. The CDR3 region has the DNA TGTGCCTGGAGGGGAAATCCCTACGAGCAGTACTTC.

This chain links TRBV3-1 (or the pseudogene TRBV3-2) with TRBJ1-4; D is undetermined. Trimming left V 0 bases short and J 0 bases short, with 8 bases between. Germline V gene sequence: CDR1 LGHDT, CDR2 YNNKEL (reference sequence). The CDR3 runs to 16 residues. The CDR3 DNA reads TGTGCCAGCAGCCAAGATAGGAGTGCAACTAATGAAAAACTGTTTTTT. It yields the protein CASSQDRSATNEKLFF.

This chain links TRBV19 with TRBJ1-1; the D is unclear. This CDR3 spans 15 amino acids. V lost 1 base and J lost 0, with 9 bases in between. CDR1 is LNHDA, CDR2 SQIVND, per germline (reference sequence). The CDR3 DNA reads TGTGCCAGTAGTATAGTGTTGGATCTGAACACTGAAGCTTTCTTT. As protein: CASSIVLDLNTEAFF.

The gene calls are TRBV30 and TRBJ1-1; D not certain. The CDR3 contains 13 residues. V was cut by 0 bases and J by 0 bases, with 5 bases left in between. The germline V gene encodes CDR1 GTSNPN and CDR2 SVGIG (reference sequence). CDR3 sequence: CAWSVGLNTEAFF. DNA for the CDR3: TGTGCCTGGAGTGTAGGGTTGAACACTGAAGCTTTCTTT. Filled out from reference TRBV30 and TRBJ1-1, the complete variable domain reads SQTIHQWPATLVQPVGSPLSLECTVEGTSNPNLYWYRQAAGRGLQLLFYSVGIGQISSEVPQNLSASRPQDRQFILSSKKLLLSDSGFYLCAWSVGLNTEAFFGQGTRLTVV.

J is TRBJ1-1 and V is TRBV5-4, with a possible D match to TRBD1 (5 bases). The V and J ends lost 0 bases and 2 bases respectively, with 14 bases between them. There are 16 residues in the CDR3. Germline V gene lookup returns CDR1 SGHNT and CDR2 YYREEE (reference sequence). In DNA, the CDR3 is TGTGCCAGCAGCTTGGAGGCAGGGCGGGCTAACACTGAAGCTTTCTTT. It yields the protein CASSLEAGRANTEAFF.

The rearrangement links TRBV5-5 to TRBJ2-2; TRBD1 matches 7 bases. Germline trimming cut 1 base from V and 6 bases from J; bases unmatched to any gene: 6. The CDR3 length is 15 residues. Germline CDR1 reads SGHKS; CDR2 reads YYEKEE (reference sequence). The CDR3 here is CASSLTGQDSGELFF. The CDR3 coding sequence is TGTGCCAGCAGCTTGACCGGACAGGACTCCGGGGAGCTGTTTTTT.

The chain is built from TRBV7-2 and TRBJ2-2, with D possibly TRBD1 on 5 matching bases. Germline CDR1 SGHTA, CDR2 FQGNSA. The V gene lost 2 bases and the J gene lost 4 bases, with 8 bases spanning the gap. The length of the CDR3 is 14 residues. The DNA of the CDR3 is TGTGCCAGCAGCTTACAGGGCCCCACCGGGGAGCTGTTTTTT. Its translation is CASSLQGPTGELFF. Full variable domain (rest looked up from reference TRBV7-2 and TRBJ2-2): GAGVSQSPSNKVTEKGKDVELRCDPISGHTALYWYRQSLGQGLEFLIYFQGNSAPDKSGLPSDRFSAERTGGSVSTLTIQRTQQEDSAVYLCASSLQGPTGELFFGEGSRLTVL.

The table lists this clone with a count of one. This rearrangement joins TRBV5-1 to TRBJ2-3, with 7 nucleotides matching TRBD2. V dropped 0 bases and J dropped 0; count of bases not matched to a gene: 4. The V gene's germline CDR1 is SGHRS and CDR2 YFSETQ. The CDR3 is 16 amino acids. Here the CDR3 DNA reads TGCGCCAGCAGCTTGGAGCGGGGAGCGAGCACAGATACGCAGTATTTT. It specifies CASSLERGASTDTQYF.

V usage is TRBV6-5 and J usage is TRBJ2-7, with D tentatively TRBD1 (6 bases). The germline CDR1 and CDR2 sequences are MNHEY and SVGAGI. V was clipped by 7 bases and J by 5 bases, with 15 bases between them. This CDR3 is built from 13 residues. The CDR3 region is CASKPGHRDEQYF. CDR3 DNA sequence: TGTGCCAGCAAACCGGGACATCGGGACGAGCAGTACTTC.

CDR3: CASSVGRGSLVETQYF. In DNA, the CDR3 is TGCGCCAGCAGTGTGGGGAGGGGATCTCTGGTCGAGACCCAGTACTTC. J is TRBJ2-5 and V is TRBV10-2; TRBD2 matches 7 bases. CDR1 and CDR2 from the germline V gene are WSHSY and SAAADI. V lost 4 bases, J lost 5 bases, and 13 bases stayed unmatched. The CDR3 length is 16 residues.

The chain recombines TRBV6-2 or TRBV6-3 with TRBJ2-3, with D tentatively TRBD1 (6 bases). The germline CDR1 and CDR2 sequences are MNHEY and SVGEGT. The CDR3 has 13 amino acids. Trimming left V 5 bases short and J 11 bases short, with 17 bases between. This CDR3 is CASSGDPGQLQYF. The CDR3 DNA reads as TGTGCCAGCAGTGGAGACCCGGGACAATTGCAGTATTTT.

V is TRBV5-6 and J is TRBJ2-1; the match to TRBD2 covers 9 bases. The CDR3 is 16 residues long. The germline gives CDR1 SGHDT, CDR2 YYEEEE. V was pared by 2 bases and J by 7 bases, with 10 bases of the junction left unmatched. CDR3 region: CASSLPSGNRGNEQFF. The DNA of the CDR3 is TGTGCCAGCAGCTTACCTAGCGGGAATAGGGGGAATGAGCAGTTCTTC.

The gene calls are TRBV5-4 and TRBJ2-6; D is possibly TRBD1 (6 bases). This CDR3 has 17 amino acids. The V end was cut by 1 base, the J end by 1 base, with 12 bases between. The V gene's germline CDR1 is SGHNT and CDR2 YYREEE (reference sequence). CDR3 loop: CASSLTGWFSGANVLTF. The DNA for the CDR3 is TGTGCCAGCAGCTTGACAGGGTGGTTTTCTGGGGCCAACGTCCTGACTTTC.

This clone was counted once. V usage is TRBV5-6 and J usage is TRBJ1-1, with 11 bases fitting TRBD1. V gave up 4 bases and J gave up 4 bases; unmatched junction bases: 6. The germline V gene has CDR1 SGHDT and CDR2 YYEEEE. The CDR3 is 15 residues long. CDR3 DNA: TGTGCCAGCAGCCTACGGACAGGGGGCGTCACTGAAGCTTTCTTT. Residues: CASSLRTGGVTEAFF.

The rearrangement links TRBV19 to TRBJ1-2; possible D gene TRBD1, 5 bases. Trimming shortened V by 7 bases and J by 6 bases, and 18 bases separated the two germline ends. Germline CDR1 reads LNHDA; CDR2 reads SQIVND (reference sequence). The CDR3 totals 14 residues. DNA for the CDR3: TGTGCCAGTAATAAAAGAGGGACGGACGATGGCTACACCTTC. It encodes CASNKRGTDDGYTF.

The chain joins TRBV3-1 (or the pseudogene TRBV3-2) to TRBJ2-7, with D perhaps being TRBD1 or TRBD2 (6 bases each). CDR1 and CDR2 from the germline V gene are LGHDT and YNNKEL (reference sequence). Trimming shortened V by 8 bases and J by 7 bases, and 12 bases separated the two germline ends. The CDR3 loop spans 11 amino acids. The CDR3 DNA reads TGTGCCAGCGGGGGCGGAGGGGAGCAGTACTTC. Amino acid sequence: CASGGGGEQYF.